This is a list of T cell receptor beta chains from one sample in a study of blood T cell repertoires in COVID-19. The repertoire was sequenced with immunoSEQ multiplex PCR; TCRdb's copy has only in-frame clones and lacks some. The repertoire holds about 250,000 clones, with roughly nine tenths as singletons. Sequenced sample: peripheral blood. The origin of the receptors is a woman aged 55-69 years who had recovered from COVID-19. CDR3s include the opening cysteine and the closing phenylalanine or tryptophan. Each record gives: CDR3 DNA, CDR3 protein, V gene, clone size, D gene, J gene. The D gene is left open where the match is weak. Not every row has a clone size; where given, it reads once, few, many or a size class.

cdr3_nt: TGTGCCAGCAGCCTAATTCGGGGGGAGCTGTTTTTT
cdr3_aa: CASSLIRGELFF
v_call: TRBV3-1/TRBV3-2
clone_size: NA
d_call: NA
j_call: TRBJ2-2

cdr3_nt: TGCGCCAGCAGCTCTGTGACCGGGACTAGCGCATACGAGCAGTACTTC
cdr3_aa: CASSSVTGTSAYEQYF
v_call: TRBV5-1
clone_size: NA
d_call: TRBD2
j_call: TRBJ2-7

cdr3_nt: TGTGCCACCAGCAGAGATCTGGGCAGGGTTGGTGGCTACACCTTC
cdr3_aa: CATSRDLGRVGGYTF
v_call: TRBV15
clone_size: NA
d_call: NA
j_call: TRBJ1-2

cdr3_nt: TGTGCCAGTAGTAAGAAGCGGGGGGGCACAGATACGCAGTATTTT
cdr3_aa: CASSKKRGGTDTQYF
v_call: TRBV19
clone_size: NA
d_call: TRBD2
j_call: TRBJ2-3

cdr3_nt: TGTGCCAGCTGTTTACTTGCTACCTACGAGCAGTACTTC
cdr3_aa: CASCLLATYEQYF
v_call: TRBV28
clone_size: NA
d_call: NA
j_call: TRBJ2-7

cdr3_nt: TGTGCCAGCAGCCAAGGAGAGACTAGCCGGATGACCGAGACCCAGTACTTC
cdr3_aa: CASSQGETSRMTETQYF
v_call: TRBV4-2
clone_size: NA
d_call: TRBD2
j_call: TRBJ2-5

cdr3_nt: TGTGCCAGCAGTGAGGGACTAGCAACAGATACGCAGTATTTT
cdr3_aa: CASSEGLATDTQYF
v_call: TRBV6-4
clone_size: NA
d_call: TRBD2
j_call: TRBJ2-3

cdr3_nt: TGTGCCACCAAAAGGACAGGGCGGGTGAACACTGAAGCTTTCTTT
cdr3_aa: CATKRTGRVNTEAFF
v_call: TRBV15
clone_size: NA
d_call: TRBD1
j_call: TRBJ1-1

cdr3_nt: TGTGCCAGCAGCCGTAGCGGGGGGGACAACGAGCAGTACTTC
cdr3_aa: CASSRSGGDNEQYF
v_call: TRBV7-9
clone_size: NA
d_call: TRBD2
j_call: TRBJ2-7

cdr3_nt: TGCGCCAGCAGCCCCATTGGACAGGGGGAGAACACCATATATTTT
cdr3_aa: CASSPIGQGENTIYF
v_call: TRBV5-1
clone_size: NA
d_call: TRBD1
j_call: TRBJ1-3

cdr3_nt: TGTGCCAGCAGTCCAAGAACAGGGAACGAGCAGTTCTTC
cdr3_aa: CASSPRTGNEQFF
v_call: TRBV28
clone_size: few
d_call: NA
j_call: TRBJ2-1

cdr3_nt: TGTGCCAGCTGGTCCGGACTATCGAATGAGCAGTTCTTC
cdr3_aa: CASWSGLSNEQFF
v_call: TRBV3-1/TRBV3-2
clone_size: NA
d_call: NA
j_call: TRBJ2-1

cdr3_nt: TGCGCCAGCAGCTTGGGGACAGACTATGGCTACACCTTC
cdr3_aa: CASSLGTDYGYTF
v_call: TRBV5-1
clone_size: NA
d_call: NA
j_call: TRBJ1-2

cdr3_nt: TGTGCCATCAGTGGGACAGCGAATTCCTACGAGCAGTACTTC
cdr3_aa: CAISGTANSYEQYF
v_call: TRBV10-3
clone_size: NA
d_call: NA
j_call: TRBJ2-7

cdr3_nt: TGCGCCAGCAGCAGGGACAGAGACTACGAGCAGTACTTC
cdr3_aa: CASSRDRDYEQYF
v_call: TRBV5-1
clone_size: NA
d_call: TRBD1
j_call: TRBJ2-7

cdr3_nt: TGTGCCAGCAGCCAAAGACAGGGATCGTCCACTGAAGCTTTCTTT
cdr3_aa: CASSQRQGSSTEAFF
v_call: TRBV4-2
clone_size: NA
d_call: TRBD1
j_call: TRBJ1-1

cdr3_nt: TGTGCCAGCAGTTTGCCTGGCCTCCCTCCAGATACGCAGTATTTT
cdr3_aa: CASSLPGLPPDTQYF
v_call: TRBV6-2/TRBV6-3
clone_size: once
d_call: NA
j_call: TRBJ2-3

cdr3_nt: TGTGCCAGCAGTCGGTTTCGGGGGGGCTCAGATACGCAGTATTTT
cdr3_aa: CASSRFRGGSDTQYF
v_call: TRBV28
clone_size: once
d_call: TRBD2
j_call: TRBJ2-3

cdr3_nt: TGTGCCAGCAGTTTACTCGACGGGGCCAAAAACATTCAGTACTTC
cdr3_aa: CASSLLDGAKNIQYF
v_call: TRBV27
clone_size: NA
d_call: NA
j_call: TRBJ2-4

cdr3_nt: TGTGCCAGTAGTATACGACACCCTAGCAATCAGCCCCAGCATTTT
cdr3_aa: CASSIRHPSNQPQHF
v_call: TRBV19
clone_size: NA
d_call: NA
j_call: TRBJ1-5

cdr3_nt: TGTGCCAGTAGCGATGACAGGTTCAATCAGCCCCAGCATTTT
cdr3_aa: CASSDDRFNQPQHF
v_call: TRBV19
clone_size: few
d_call: NA
j_call: TRBJ1-5

cdr3_nt: TGTGCCAGCAGCAAAAGGACAGGGTTTGGCTACACCTTC
cdr3_aa: CASSKRTGFGYTF
v_call: TRBV21-1
clone_size: few
d_call: NA
j_call: TRBJ1-2

cdr3_nt: TGTGCCAGCTCCAGGGACAGATCGTTCTTATATGGCTACACCTTC
cdr3_aa: CASSRDRSFLYGYTF
v_call: TRBV9
clone_size: NA
d_call: TRBD1
j_call: TRBJ1-2

cdr3_nt: TGTGCCAGTACCCGGGACAGGAGGCATGGCTACACCTTC
cdr3_aa: CASTRDRRHGYTF
v_call: TRBV19
clone_size: NA
d_call: TRBD1
j_call: TRBJ1-2

cdr3_nt: TGTGCCACCAAAGGATTGCGGCAGGACAACGAGCAGTACTTC
cdr3_aa: CATKGLRQDNEQYF
v_call: TRBV15
clone_size: NA
d_call: NA
j_call: TRBJ2-7

cdr3_nt: TGTGCCAGCAACCGAGGAGCGGGGGGGTTCAATGAGCAGTTCTTC
cdr3_aa: CASNRGAGGFNEQFF
v_call: TRBV7-9
clone_size: NA
d_call: TRBD2
j_call: TRBJ2-1

cdr3_nt: TGTGCCAGTAGCCCCAGCGGGGGGCGATACACCGGGGAGCTGTTTTTT
cdr3_aa: CASSPSGGRYTGELFF
v_call: TRBV19
clone_size: NA
d_call: TRBD2
j_call: TRBJ2-2

cdr3_nt: TGTGCCAGCAGCCAAGATTGGCTAGCGGGGGGGCTGAATACGCAGTATTTT
cdr3_aa: CASSQDWLAGGLNTQYF
v_call: TRBV4-2
clone_size: NA
d_call: TRBD2
j_call: TRBJ2-3

cdr3_nt: TGTGCCAGCAGCTTAAAAGCCGTGGGACTAGCGGGTCCTGGGGAGCTGTTTTTT
cdr3_aa: CASSLKAVGLAGPGELFF
v_call: TRBV7-2
clone_size: NA
d_call: TRBD2
j_call: TRBJ2-2

cdr3_nt: TGTGCCAGCAGCTTAGCGGGACAGCGAACCCTCCACTTT
cdr3_aa: CASSLAGQRTLHF
v_call: TRBV7-2
clone_size: NA
d_call: TRBD1
j_call: TRBJ1-6

cdr3_nt: TGCGCCAGCAGCTTGGGAATTAGCGGGTGGGAGACCCAGTACTTC
cdr3_aa: CASSLGISGWETQYF
v_call: TRBV5-1
clone_size: NA
d_call: TRBD2
j_call: TRBJ2-5

cdr3_nt: TGTGCCAGCAGCTTTAATGACAGGGGTGGAGAATCACCCCTCCACTTT
cdr3_aa: CASSFNDRGGESPLHF
v_call: TRBV5-8
clone_size: few
d_call: TRBD1
j_call: TRBJ1-6

cdr3_nt: TGTGCCAGCAGCTTATGGGGAACGGGGTACGGCGGGGAGCTGTTTTTT
cdr3_aa: CASSLWGTGYGGELFF
v_call: TRBV13
clone_size: NA
d_call: NA
j_call: TRBJ2-2

cdr3_nt: TGCGCCAGCAGCTTTACAGGGGATGGTGAAGCTTTCTTT
cdr3_aa: CASSFTGDGEAFF
v_call: TRBV5-1
clone_size: NA
d_call: TRBD1
j_call: TRBJ1-1

cdr3_nt: TGTGCCAGTACCCCCAGACTAGCGGGGGTCAATGAGCAGTTCTTC
cdr3_aa: CASTPRLAGVNEQFF
v_call: TRBV19
clone_size: NA
d_call: TRBD2
j_call: TRBJ2-1

cdr3_nt: TGTGCCAGCAGCCGCCACCTCGGTTACACCGGGGAGCTGTTTTTT
cdr3_aa: CASSRHLGYTGELFF
v_call: TRBV3-1/TRBV3-2
clone_size: NA
d_call: NA
j_call: TRBJ2-2

cdr3_nt: TGTGCCACCAGCCAGGGCTCTCCATATGGCTACACCTTC
cdr3_aa: CATSQGSPYGYTF
v_call: TRBV15
clone_size: NA
d_call: NA
j_call: TRBJ1-2

cdr3_nt: TGTGCCAGCAGCCCCGACAGGAACTATGGCTACACCTTC
cdr3_aa: CASSPDRNYGYTF
v_call: TRBV7-8
clone_size: NA
d_call: NA
j_call: TRBJ1-2

cdr3_nt: TGTGCCAGCAGCTCCTGGGACAGGGTTAGCCCTAAGACGCAGTATTTT
cdr3_aa: CASSSWDRVSPKTQYF
v_call: TRBV7-8
clone_size: NA
d_call: TRBD1
j_call: TRBJ2-3

cdr3_nt: TGTGCCAGCAGGGATACAGGCTCTGGAAACACCATATATTTT
cdr3_aa: CASRDTGSGNTIYF
v_call: TRBV6-5
clone_size: NA
d_call: NA
j_call: TRBJ1-3

cdr3_nt: TGTGCTAGTGGTTCGACGGAGAGCTATGGCTACACCTTC
cdr3_aa: CASGSTESYGYTF
v_call: TRBV12-5
clone_size: NA
d_call: NA
j_call: TRBJ1-2

cdr3_nt: TGTGCCAGCAGTGCCCAACGCGGCTTCGTGGCAGACGTTAGCAATCAGCCCCAGCATTTT
cdr3_aa: CASSAQRGFVADVSNQPQHF
v_call: TRBV6-1
clone_size: NA
d_call: NA
j_call: TRBJ1-5

cdr3_nt: TGTGCCAGCAGTGAATACGGTTACAATGAGCAGTTCTTC
cdr3_aa: CASSEYGYNEQFF
v_call: TRBV25-1
clone_size: NA
d_call: NA
j_call: TRBJ2-1

cdr3_nt: TGTGCCAGTAGCCCTGGACTAGCGGGGGGCTGGTTCTTC
cdr3_aa: CASSPGLAGGWFF
v_call: TRBV19
clone_size: NA
d_call: TRBD2
j_call: TRBJ2-1

cdr3_nt: TGTGCCAGCAGAACCGGGACTAGCGGGACGAACACCGGGGAGCTGTTTTTT
cdr3_aa: CASRTGTSGTNTGELFF
v_call: TRBV3-1/TRBV3-2
clone_size: once
d_call: TRBD2
j_call: TRBJ2-2

cdr3_nt: TGTGCCAGCAGTACCGGACTAGCGGGCACAGATACGCAGTATTTT
cdr3_aa: CASSTGLAGTDTQYF
v_call: TRBV6-5
clone_size: NA
d_call: TRBD2
j_call: TRBJ2-3

cdr3_nt: TGTGCCACAAGGCCAGGGGGCGAGCGGGGCTACACCTTC
cdr3_aa: CATRPGGERGYTF
v_call: TRBV28
clone_size: NA
d_call: TRBD1
j_call: TRBJ1-2

cdr3_nt: TGTGCCAGCACCGAGGACACTTATCAGCCCCAGCATTTT
cdr3_aa: CASTEDTYQPQHF
v_call: TRBV7-2
clone_size: NA
d_call: NA
j_call: TRBJ1-5

cdr3_nt: TGTGCCAGCAGCTTAGCGTTAGGGCAGGGGGGCCTTTTT
cdr3_aa: CASSLALGQGGLF
v_call: TRBV7-2
clone_size: NA
d_call: TRBD1
j_call: TRBJ1-6

cdr3_nt: TGTGCCAGCCGTTGGGAGGCAGGAGGCACTGAAGCTTTCTTT
cdr3_aa: CASRWEAGGTEAFF
v_call: TRBV27
clone_size: NA
d_call: NA
j_call: TRBJ1-1

cdr3_nt: TGTGCCAGCAGCCCCACAATCACTAGCGGGGGGTCCGGGGAGCTGTTTTTT
cdr3_aa: CASSPTITSGGSGELFF
v_call: TRBV9
clone_size: NA
d_call: TRBD2
j_call: TRBJ2-2

cdr3_nt: TGTGCCAGCAGCCGGAGGCTAGCGGGGAACCAAGAGACCCAGTACTTC
cdr3_aa: CASSRRLAGNQETQYF
v_call: TRBV11-2
clone_size: NA
d_call: TRBD2
j_call: TRBJ2-5

cdr3_nt: TGTGCCAGCAGCCGCAGGGATTGGCTTGATTCACCCCTCCACTTT
cdr3_aa: CASSRRDWLDSPLHF
v_call: TRBV3-1/TRBV3-2
clone_size: NA
d_call: NA
j_call: TRBJ1-6

cdr3_nt: TGTGCCAGCAGCGAGGGGGTTAGCAATCAGCCCCAGCATTTT
cdr3_aa: CASSEGVSNQPQHF
v_call: TRBV9
clone_size: NA
d_call: NA
j_call: TRBJ1-5

cdr3_nt: TGTGCCAGCACCTCGAACACTGAAGCTTTCTTT
cdr3_aa: CASTSNTEAFF
v_call: TRBV28
clone_size: NA
d_call: NA
j_call: TRBJ1-1

cdr3_nt: TGTGCCAGCAGCACCGACAGAACTAACACCGGGGAGCTGTTTTTT
cdr3_aa: CASSTDRTNTGELFF
v_call: TRBV7-9
clone_size: NA
d_call: NA
j_call: TRBJ2-2

cdr3_nt: TGTGCCAGCAGCTTGGGACAGGCCTACACTGAAGCTTTCTTT
cdr3_aa: CASSLGQAYTEAFF
v_call: TRBV7-9
clone_size: NA
d_call: TRBD1
j_call: TRBJ1-1

cdr3_nt: TGTGCCAGCACCCGGACAGGGGGCACCTACAATGAGCAGTTCTTC
cdr3_aa: CASTRTGGTYNEQFF
v_call: TRBV28
clone_size: NA
d_call: TRBD1
j_call: TRBJ2-1

cdr3_nt: TGTGCCAGCAGAACATTTTCCAATCAGCCCCAGCATTTT
cdr3_aa: CASRTFSNQPQHF
v_call: TRBV28
clone_size: NA
d_call: NA
j_call: TRBJ1-5

cdr3_nt: TGTGCCAGCAGCCCCGGGATTCTCGTAGCCAAAAACATTCAGTACTTC
cdr3_aa: CASSPGILVAKNIQYF
v_call: TRBV11-2
clone_size: once
d_call: NA
j_call: TRBJ2-4